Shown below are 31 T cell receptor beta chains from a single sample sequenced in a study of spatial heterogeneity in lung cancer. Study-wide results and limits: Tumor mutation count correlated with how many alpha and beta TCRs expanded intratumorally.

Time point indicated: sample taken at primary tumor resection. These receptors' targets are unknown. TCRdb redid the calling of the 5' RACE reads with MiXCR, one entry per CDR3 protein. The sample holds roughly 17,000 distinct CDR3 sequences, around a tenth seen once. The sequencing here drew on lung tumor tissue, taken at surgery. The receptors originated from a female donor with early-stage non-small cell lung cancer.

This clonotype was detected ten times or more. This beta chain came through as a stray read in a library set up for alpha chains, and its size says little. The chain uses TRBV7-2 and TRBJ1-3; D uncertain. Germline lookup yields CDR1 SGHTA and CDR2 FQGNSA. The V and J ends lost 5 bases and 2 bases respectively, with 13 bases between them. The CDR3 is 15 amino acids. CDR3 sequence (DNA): TGTGCCAGCAGCCCGACCGCGGTGCCTGGAAACACCATATATTTT. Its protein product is CASSPTAVPGNTIYF.

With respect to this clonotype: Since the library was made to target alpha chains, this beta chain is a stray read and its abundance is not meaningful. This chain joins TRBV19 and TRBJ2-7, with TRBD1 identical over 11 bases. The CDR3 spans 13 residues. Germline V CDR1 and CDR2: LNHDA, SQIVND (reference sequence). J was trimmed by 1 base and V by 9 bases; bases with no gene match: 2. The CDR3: CASGQGASYEQYF. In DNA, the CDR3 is TGTGCCAGCGGACAGGGGGCTTCCTACGAGCAGTACTTC.

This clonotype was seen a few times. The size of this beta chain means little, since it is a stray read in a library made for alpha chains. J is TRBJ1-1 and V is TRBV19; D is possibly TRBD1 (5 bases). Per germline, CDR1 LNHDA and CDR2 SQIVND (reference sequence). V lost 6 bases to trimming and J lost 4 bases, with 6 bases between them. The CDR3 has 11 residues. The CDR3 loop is CASRQGTEAFF. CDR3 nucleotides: TGTGCCAGTAGGCAGGGCACTGAAGCTTTCTTT. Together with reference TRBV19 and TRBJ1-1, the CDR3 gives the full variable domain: DGGITQSPKYLFRKEGQNVTLSCEQNLNHDAMYWYRQDPGQGLRLIYYSQIVNDFQKGDIAEGYSVSREKKESFPLTVTSAQKNPTAFYLCASRQGTEAFFGQGTRLTVV.

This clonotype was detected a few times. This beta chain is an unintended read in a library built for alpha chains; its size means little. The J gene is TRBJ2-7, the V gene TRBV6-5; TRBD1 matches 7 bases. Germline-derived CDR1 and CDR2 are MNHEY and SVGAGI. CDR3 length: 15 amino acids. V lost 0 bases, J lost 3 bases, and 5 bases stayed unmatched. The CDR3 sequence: CASSYSSRDSYEQYF. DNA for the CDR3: TGTGCCAGCAGTTACTCGTCCCGGGACAGCTACGAGCAGTACTTC.

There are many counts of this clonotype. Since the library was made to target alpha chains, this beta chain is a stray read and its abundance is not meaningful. This chain's CDR3 is CSADGGTGSTDTQYF. Written as DNA, the CDR3 is TGCAGTGCTGACGGCGGGACAGGGAGCACAGATACGCAGTATTTT. This chain connects TRBV20-1 to TRBJ2-3; 9 bases are a match to TRBD1. Germline CDR1 and CDR2: DFQATT and SNEGSKA (reference sequence). Unmatched junction bases numbered 6, after V lost 5 bases and J lost 0 bases. The CDR3 runs to 15 residues.

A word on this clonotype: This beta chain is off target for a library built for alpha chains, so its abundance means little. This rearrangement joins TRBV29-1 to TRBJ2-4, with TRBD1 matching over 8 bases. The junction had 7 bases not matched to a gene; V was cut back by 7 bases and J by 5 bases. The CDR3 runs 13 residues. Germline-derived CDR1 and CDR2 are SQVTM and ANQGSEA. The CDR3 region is CSAAPGQENIQYF. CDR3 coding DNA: TGCAGCGCCGCGCCGGGACAGGAAAACATTCAGTACTTC.

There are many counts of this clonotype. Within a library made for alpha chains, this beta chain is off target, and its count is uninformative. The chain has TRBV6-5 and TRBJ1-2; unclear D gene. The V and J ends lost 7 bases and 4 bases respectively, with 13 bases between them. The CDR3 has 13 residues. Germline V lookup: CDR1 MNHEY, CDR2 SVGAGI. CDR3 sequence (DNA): TGTGCCAGCACCCCCGGCAGCATCTATGGCTACACCTTC. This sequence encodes CASTPGSIYGYTF.

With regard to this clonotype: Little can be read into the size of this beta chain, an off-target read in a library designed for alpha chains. The CDR3 region is CASRDIRTAYEQYF. The DNA for the CDR3 is TGTGCCAGCAGGGATATCCGGACGGCCTACGAGCAGTACTTC. The rearrangement links TRBV7-9 to TRBJ2-7; D uncertain. Trimming shortened V by 6 bases and J by 2 bases, and 14 bases separated the two germline ends. Germline CDR1 SEHNR, CDR2 FQNEAQ (reference sequence). This CDR3 is 14 amino acids long.

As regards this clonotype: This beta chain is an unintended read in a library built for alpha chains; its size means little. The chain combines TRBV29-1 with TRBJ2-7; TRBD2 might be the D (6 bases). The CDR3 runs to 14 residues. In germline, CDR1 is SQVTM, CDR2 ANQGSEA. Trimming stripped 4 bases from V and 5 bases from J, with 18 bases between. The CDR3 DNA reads TGCAGCGTTGGCCTAGGAGGGATTGGGGACGAGCAGTACTTC. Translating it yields CSVGLGGIGDEQYF.

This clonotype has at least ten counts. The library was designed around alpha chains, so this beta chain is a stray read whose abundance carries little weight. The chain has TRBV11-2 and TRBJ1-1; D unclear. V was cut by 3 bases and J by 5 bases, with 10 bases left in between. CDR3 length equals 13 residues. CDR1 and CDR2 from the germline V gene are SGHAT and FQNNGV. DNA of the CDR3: TGTGCCAGCAGCTTTGAGCGAAGGACTGAAGCTTTCTTT. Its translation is CASSFERRTEAFF. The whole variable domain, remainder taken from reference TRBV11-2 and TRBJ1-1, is EAGVAQSPRYKIIEKRQSVAFWCNPISGHATLYWYQQILGQGPKLLIQFQNNGVVDDSQLPKDRFSAERLKGVDSTLKIQPAKLEDSAVYLCASSFERRTEAFFGQGTRLTVV.

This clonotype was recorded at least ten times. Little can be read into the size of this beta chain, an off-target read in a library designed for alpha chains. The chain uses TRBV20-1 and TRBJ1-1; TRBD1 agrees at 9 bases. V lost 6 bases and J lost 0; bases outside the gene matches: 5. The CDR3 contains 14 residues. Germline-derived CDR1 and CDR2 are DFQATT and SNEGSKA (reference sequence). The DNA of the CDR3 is TGCAGTGCAAGGGGGACAGGGATGAACACTGAAGCTTTCTTT. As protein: CSARGTGMNTEAFF.

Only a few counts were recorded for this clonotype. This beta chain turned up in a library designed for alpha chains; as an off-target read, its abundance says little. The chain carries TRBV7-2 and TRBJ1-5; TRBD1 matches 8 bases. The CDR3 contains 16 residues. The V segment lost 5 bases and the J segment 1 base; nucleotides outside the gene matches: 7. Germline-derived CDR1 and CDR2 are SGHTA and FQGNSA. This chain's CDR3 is CASSQGTGKSNQPQHF. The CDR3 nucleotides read TGTGCCAGCAGCCAAGGGACAGGTAAAAGCAATCAGCCCCAGCATTTT.

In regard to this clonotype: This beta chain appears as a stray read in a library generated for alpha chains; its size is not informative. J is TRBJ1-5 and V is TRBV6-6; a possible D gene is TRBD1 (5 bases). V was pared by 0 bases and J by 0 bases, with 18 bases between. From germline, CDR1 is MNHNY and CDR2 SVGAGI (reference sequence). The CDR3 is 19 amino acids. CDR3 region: CASSYSGPAGGLSNQPQHF. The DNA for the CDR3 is TGTGCCAGCAGTTACTCCGGGCCAGCGGGGGGACTTAGCAATCAGCCCCAGCATTTT.

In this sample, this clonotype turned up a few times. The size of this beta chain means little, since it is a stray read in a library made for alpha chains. The CDR3 DNA is TGCGCCAGCAGCTTGGGGGGGTTGCGGACTAGCGGTTACAATGAGCAGTTCTTC. Its translation: CASSLGGLRTSGYNEQFF. This chain links TRBV5-1 with TRBJ2-1; 10 positions agree with TRBD2. V shed 0 bases and J 4 bases; nucleotides not matched to a gene: 10. Germline lookup yields CDR1 SGHRS and CDR2 YFSETQ. This CDR3 has 18 residues.

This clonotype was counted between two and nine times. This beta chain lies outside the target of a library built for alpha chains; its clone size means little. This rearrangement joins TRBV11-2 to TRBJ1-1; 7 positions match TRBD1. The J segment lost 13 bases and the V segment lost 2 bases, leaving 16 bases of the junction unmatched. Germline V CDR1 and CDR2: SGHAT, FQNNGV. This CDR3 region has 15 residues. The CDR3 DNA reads TGTGCCAGCAGCTTAATAGGAGGGCAGGGGGAAAAAATTTTCTTT. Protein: CASSLIGGQGEKIFF.

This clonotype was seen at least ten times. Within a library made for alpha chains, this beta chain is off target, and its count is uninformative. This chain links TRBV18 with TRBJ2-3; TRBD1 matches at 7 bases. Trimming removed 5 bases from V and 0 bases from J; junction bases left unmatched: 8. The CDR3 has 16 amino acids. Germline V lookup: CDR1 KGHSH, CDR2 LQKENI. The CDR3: CASSSKGGLSTDTQYF. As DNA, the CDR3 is TGTGCCAGCTCAAGTAAAGGGGGCCTTAGCACAGATACGCAGTATTTT.

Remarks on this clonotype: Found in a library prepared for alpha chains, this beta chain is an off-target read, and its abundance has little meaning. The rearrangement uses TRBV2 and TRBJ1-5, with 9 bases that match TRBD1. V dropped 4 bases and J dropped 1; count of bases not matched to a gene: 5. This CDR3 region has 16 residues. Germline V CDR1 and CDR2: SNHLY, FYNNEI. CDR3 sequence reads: CASSGPDRGSNQPQHF. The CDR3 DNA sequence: TGTGCCAGCAGTGGCCCGGACAGGGGCAGCAATCAGCCCCAGCATTTT.

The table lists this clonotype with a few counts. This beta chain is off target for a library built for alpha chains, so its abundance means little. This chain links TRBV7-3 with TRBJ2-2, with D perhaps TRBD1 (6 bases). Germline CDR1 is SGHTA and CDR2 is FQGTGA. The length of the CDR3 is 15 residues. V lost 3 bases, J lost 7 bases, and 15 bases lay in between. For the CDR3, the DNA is TGTGCCAGCAGCTTGGACAGCGCCCGGGGCGGGGAGCTGTTTTTT. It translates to CASSLDSARGGELFF.

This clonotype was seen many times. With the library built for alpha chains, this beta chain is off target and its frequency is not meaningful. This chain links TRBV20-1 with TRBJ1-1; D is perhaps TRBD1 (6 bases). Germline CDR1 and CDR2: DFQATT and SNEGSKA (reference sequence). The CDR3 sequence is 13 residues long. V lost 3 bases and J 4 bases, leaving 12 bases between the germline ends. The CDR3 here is CSASPDSVTEAFF. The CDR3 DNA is TGCAGTGCTAGTCCGGACAGCGTCACTGAAGCTTTCTTT.

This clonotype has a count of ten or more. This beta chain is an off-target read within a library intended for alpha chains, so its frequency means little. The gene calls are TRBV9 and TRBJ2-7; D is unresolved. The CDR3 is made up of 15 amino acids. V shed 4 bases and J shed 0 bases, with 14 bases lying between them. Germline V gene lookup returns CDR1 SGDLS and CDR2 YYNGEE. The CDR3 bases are TGTGCCAGCAGCCCCGGCCGAAAAGCCTCCTACGAGCAGTACTTC. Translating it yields CASSPGRKASYEQYF.

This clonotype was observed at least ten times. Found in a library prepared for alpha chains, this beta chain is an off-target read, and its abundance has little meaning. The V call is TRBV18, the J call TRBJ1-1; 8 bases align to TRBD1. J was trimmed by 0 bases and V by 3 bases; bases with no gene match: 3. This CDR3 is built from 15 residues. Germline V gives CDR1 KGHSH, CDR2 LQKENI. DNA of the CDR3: TGTGCCAGCTCACCTTCCAGGGGGCTGAACACTGAAGCTTTCTTT. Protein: CASSPSRGLNTEAFF.

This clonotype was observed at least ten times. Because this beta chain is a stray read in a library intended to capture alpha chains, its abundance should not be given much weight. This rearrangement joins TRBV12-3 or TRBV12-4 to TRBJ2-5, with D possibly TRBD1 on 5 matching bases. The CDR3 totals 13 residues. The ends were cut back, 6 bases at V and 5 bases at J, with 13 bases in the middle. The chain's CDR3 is CASSRQSGETQYF. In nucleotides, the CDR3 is TGTGCCAGCAGCCGACAGTCAGGGGAGACCCAGTACTTC.

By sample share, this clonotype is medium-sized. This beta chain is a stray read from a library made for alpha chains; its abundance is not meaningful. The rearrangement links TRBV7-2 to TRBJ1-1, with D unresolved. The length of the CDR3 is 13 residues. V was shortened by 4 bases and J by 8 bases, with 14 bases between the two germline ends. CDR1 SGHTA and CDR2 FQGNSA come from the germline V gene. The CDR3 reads CASSSSGRVEAFF. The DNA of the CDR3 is TGTGCCAGCAGCTCAAGTGGGAGGGTAGAAGCTTTCTTT.

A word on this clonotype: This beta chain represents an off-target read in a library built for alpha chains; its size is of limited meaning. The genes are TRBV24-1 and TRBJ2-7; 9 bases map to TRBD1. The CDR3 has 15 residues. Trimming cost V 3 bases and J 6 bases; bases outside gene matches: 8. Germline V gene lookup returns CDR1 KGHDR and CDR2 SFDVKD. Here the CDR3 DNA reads TGTGCCACCAGTGATACCGGGACAGGGAATCGCGAGCAGTACTTC. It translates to CATSDTGTGNREQYF.

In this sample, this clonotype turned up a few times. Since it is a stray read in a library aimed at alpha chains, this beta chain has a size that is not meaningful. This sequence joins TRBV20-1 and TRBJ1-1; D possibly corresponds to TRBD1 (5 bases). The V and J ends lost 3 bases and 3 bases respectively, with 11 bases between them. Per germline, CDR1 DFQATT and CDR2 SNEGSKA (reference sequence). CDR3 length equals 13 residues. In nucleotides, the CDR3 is TGCAGTGCTAGTATGGGGGGGGACACTGAAGCTTTCTTT. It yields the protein CSASMGGDTEAFF.

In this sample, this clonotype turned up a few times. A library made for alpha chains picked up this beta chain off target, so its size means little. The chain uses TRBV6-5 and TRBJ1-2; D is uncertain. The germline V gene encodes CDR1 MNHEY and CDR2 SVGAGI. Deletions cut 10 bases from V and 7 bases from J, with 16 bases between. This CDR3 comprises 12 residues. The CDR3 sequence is CATGPAKGGYTF. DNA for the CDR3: TGTGCCACCGGCCCCGCTAAGGGTGGCTACACCTTC.

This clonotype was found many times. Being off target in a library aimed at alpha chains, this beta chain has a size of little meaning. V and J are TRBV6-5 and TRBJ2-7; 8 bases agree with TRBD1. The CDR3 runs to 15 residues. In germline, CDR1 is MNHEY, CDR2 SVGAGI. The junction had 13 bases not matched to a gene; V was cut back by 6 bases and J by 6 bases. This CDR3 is CASSLDGTGTAEQYF. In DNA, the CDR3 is TGTGCCAGCAGCCTGGATGGGACAGGTACGGCCGAGCAGTACTTC.

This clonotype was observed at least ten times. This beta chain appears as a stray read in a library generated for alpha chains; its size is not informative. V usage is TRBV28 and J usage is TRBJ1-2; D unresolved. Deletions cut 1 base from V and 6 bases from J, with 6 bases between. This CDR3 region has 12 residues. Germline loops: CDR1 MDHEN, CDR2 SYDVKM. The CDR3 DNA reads TGTGCCAGCAGTTTATCGGGGAATGGCTACACCTTC. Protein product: CASSLSGNGYTF.

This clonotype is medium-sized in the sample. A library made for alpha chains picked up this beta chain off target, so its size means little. The CDR3 DNA reads as TGTGCCAGCAGTTACCTCCAGGGCAGTTCTAATGAAAAACTGTTTTTT. This encodes CASSYLQGSSNEKLFF. The V gene is TRBV6-6, the J gene TRBJ1-4; possibly TRBD1 for D (5 bases). The CDR3 length is 16 residues. Between the trimmed V and J ends, which lost 2 bases and 3 bases, there was a span of 13 bases. Per the germline V gene, CDR1 is MNHNY and CDR2 is SVGAGI (reference sequence).

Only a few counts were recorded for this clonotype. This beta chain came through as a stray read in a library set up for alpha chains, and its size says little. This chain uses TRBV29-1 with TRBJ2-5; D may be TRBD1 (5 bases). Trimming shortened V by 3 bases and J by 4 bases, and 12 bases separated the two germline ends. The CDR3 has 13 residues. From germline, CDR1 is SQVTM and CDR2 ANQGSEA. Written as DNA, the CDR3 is TGCAGCGTTGACAGGGTTATAGGAGAGACCCAGTACTTC. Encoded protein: CSVDRVIGETQYF.

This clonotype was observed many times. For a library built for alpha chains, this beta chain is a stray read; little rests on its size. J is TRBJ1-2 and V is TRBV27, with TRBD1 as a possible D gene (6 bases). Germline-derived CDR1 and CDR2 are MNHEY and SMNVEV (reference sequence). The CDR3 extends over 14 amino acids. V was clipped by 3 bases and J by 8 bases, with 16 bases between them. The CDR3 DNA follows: TGTGCCAGCAGTTTCGCGGCGGGGGCCGGCGGCTACACCTTC. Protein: CASSFAAGAGGYTF.